These T cell receptor beta chains were read from a single sample in a study of cytomegalovirus exposure and HLA in healthy donors. Profiled with immunoSEQ multiplex PCR; TCRdb holds only in-frame clones, not every one. The top ten hold more than 4.5% of the sample, which has about 140,000 clones, 80% seen once. The sequenced material came from PBMCs. These receptors all stem from a man younger than 45 in good health. The CDR3 runs from the conserved cysteine through the conserved F or W. Each record gives: V gene, J gene, clone size, D gene, CDR3 protein, CDR3 DNA. A D gene is named only where the DNA matches it firmly. Rows may omit the clone size; those that give it use once, few, many or a size class.

>TRBV14|TRBJ2-1|.|TRBD2
CASNPVQTLAGGDEQFF
TGTGCCAGCAACCCCGTCCAAACACTAGCGGGAGGTGATGAGCAGTTCTTC
>TRBV13|TRBJ1-1|.|.
CASSQGLPRAEAFF
TGTGCCAGCAGCCAAGGACTGCCTAGGGCTGAAGCTTTCTTT
>TRBV6-5|TRBJ1-1|once|.
CASRGQGQMNTEAFF
TGTGCCAGCAGGGGTCAGGGCCAGATGAACACTGAAGCTTTCTTT
>TRBV4-1|TRBJ2-5|.|.
CASSQEPGAETQYF
TGCGCCAGCAGCCAAGAGCCCGGTGCGGAGACCCAGTACTTC
>TRBV15|TRBJ1-4|.|.
CATSRDSGRGGEKLFF
TGTGCCACCAGCAGAGACTCCGGACGGGGAGGTGAAAAACTGTTTTTT
>TRBV5-1|TRBJ2-2|few|.
CASSTGIGELFF
TGCGCCAGCAGCACCGGTATCGGGGAGCTGTTTTTT
>TRBV6-5|TRBJ2-7|.|TRBD1
CASSETTGVHEQYF
TGTGCCAGCAGCGAAACAACAGGGGTCCACGAGCAGTACTTC
>TRBV6-1|TRBJ2-7|.|TRBD1
CASSEARDRGYSYEQYF
TGTGCCAGCAGTGAAGCCAGGGACAGGGGGTACTCCTACGAGCAGTACTTC
>TRBV4-1|TRBJ1-2|.|.
CASSHSGQFNYGYTF
TGCGCCAGCAGCCACTCAGGGCAGTTTAACTATGGCTACACCTTC
>TRBV7-9|TRBJ1-1|.|TRBD1
CASSWGQGSNTEAFF
TGTGCCAGCAGCTGGGGACAGGGATCGAACACTGAAGCTTTCTTT
>TRBV30|TRBJ1-1|.|.
CAWNLQTNTEAFF
TGTGCCTGGAACTTACAGACGAACACTGAAGCTTTCTTT
>TRBV14|TRBJ2-3|.|.
CASSYLWWEDTDTQYF
TGTGCCAGCAGCTACCTTTGGTGGGAGGACACAGATACGCAGTATTTT
>TRBV18|TRBJ2-2|.|TRBD1
CASPKAPGGGYTGELFF
TGTGCCAGCCCAAAAGCCCCAGGGGGCGGTTACACCGGGGAGCTGTTTTTT